This T cell receptor beta chain was obtained from a study of OX40 agonist ivuxolimab in advanced cancers. As for the study in general: The patients received agonistic anti-OX40 (CD134) antibody ivuxolimab. Patients assigned to dose escalation were diagnosed with hepatocellular carcinoma, melanoma, renal cell or head and neck cancer. Partial responses were achieved by three patients: one hepatocellular carcinoma, two cutaneous melanoma.

In germline, CDR1 is SGDLS, CDR2 YYNGEE. This CDR3 has 17 amino acids. Unmatched junction bases numbered 7, after V lost 5 bases and J lost 0 bases. Findings and caveats of the study: Among the least clonally expanded were partial responders at 0.1-3.0 mg/kg.

Here immunoSEQ multiplex PCR was the method, and the copy in TCRdb shows in-frame clones only, minus some. The table has roughly 80,000 clones, approximately 86% seen once; the top ten hold 1.5% to 2%. To note about this clone: Its matching antigen is unknown.

The sample was CD4+ or CD8+ T cells sorted from blood, taken in a trial of the OX40 agonist ivuxolimab. The chain carries TRBV9 and TRBJ2-3; 12 bases align to TRBD2. The source of this sequence is an adult with an advanced solid tumor such as melanoma, head and neck, liver or kidney cancer. Written as DNA, the CDR3 is TGTGCCAGCAGTGCTGGGACTAGCGGGCCGAGCACAGATACGCAGTATTTT. Amino acid sequence: CASSAGTSGPSTDTQYF.